This TCR beta chain was recovered during a study of OX40 agonist ivuxolimab in advanced cancers. Generated by immunoSEQ multiplex PCR, the TCRdb table keeps only in-frame clones and is missing some. The table has about 55,000 clones, about 80% seen once; the top ten hold less than 4.5%. The CDR3 is 12 amino acids. Per the germline V gene, CDR1 is SQVTM and CDR2 is ANQGSEA. V lost 1 base, J lost 5 bases, and 2 bases stayed unmatched. Sequences were derived from CD4+ or CD8+ T cells sorted from blood, sampled in a trial of the OX40 agonist ivuxolimab. The rearrangement uses TRBV29-1 and TRBJ2-7, with 7 positions matching TRBD2. This clonotype was sampled from an adult with an advanced solid tumor such as melanoma, head and neck, liver or kidney cancer. CDR3 sequence reads: CSVEGAGDEQYF. The CDR3 nucleotides read TGCAGCGTTGAAGGCGCGGGGGACGAGCAGTACTTC.